This T cell receptor (beta chain) stems from a study of T cell clones after liver transplantation. At the level of the study: Liver transplant recipients had immunosuppression withdrawal attempted within 2 years.

V lost 3 bases to trimming and J lost 1 base, with 14 bases between them. CDR1 SGHRS and CDR2 YFSETQ come from the germline V gene. CDR3 length: 17 amino acids. Sequencing was performed with immunoSEQ multiplex PCR; in TCRdb, only in-frame clones are kept and a portion is missing. Of some 80,000 clones listed, 84% were seen once; the top ten hold 2% to 2.5%. Whole-study results and caveats: The donor-reactive repertoire was only partly measurable in a couple of subjects, lacking donor cells. Circulating graft-donor-reactive CD4 TCRbeta sequences fell significantly post-transplant in 5 of 8 subjects. Graft donor-reactive T cells may have migrated into the graft rather than being deleted.

Notes on this clone: Antigen specificity is unknown.

This receptor was taken from a human patient who received a liver transplant. Some T cells may trace back to the graft donor. This sample comprised CD4+ T cells from blood, obtained 48 months after liver transplant. The chain uses TRBV5-1 and TRBJ2-6; the D gene is possibly TRBD1 (6 bases). The CDR3 loop reads CASSSEKGGSGANVLTF. For the CDR3, the DNA is TGCGCCAGCAGCTCAGAAAAAGGGGGATCTGGGGCCAACGTCCTGACTTTC.